A selection of T cell receptor beta chains follows, all from one sample in a study of blood T cells in healthy people across ages. One entry per CDR3 protein, called by TCRdb with MiXCR from the 5' RACE reads. The data contain over a million distinct CDR3 sequences, 40% to 45% of them singletons. The specimen sequenced was blood. All receptors come from a woman aged 55-69 years in good health. Both conserved end residues are part of each CDR3. D genes are given only for firm matches. Clone size is given for some rows only: seen once, a few or many times, or a class if the clone is expanded.

TRBD2 | . | TRBJ2-1 | TRBV20-1 | CSANPSGRAGDEQFF | TGCAGTGCTAACCCCAGCGGGAGGGCCGGGGATGAGCAGTTCTTC
TRBD1 | . | TRBJ1-2 | TRBV5-1 | CASSDGGGTGFSGYTF | TGCGCCAGCAGCGACGGAGGCGGGACAGGGTTCTCTGGCTACACCTTC
. | many | TRBJ1-2 | TRBV20-1 | CSARDRIGLYGYTF | TGCAGTGCTAGAGATCGGATAGGCCTTTATGGCTACACCTTC
TRBD2 | . | TRBJ2-7 | TRBV27 | CASRLAGVQYNEQYF | TGTGCCAGCCGATTAGCGGGAGTGCAGTACAATGAGCAGTACTTC
. | . | TRBJ2-7 | TRBV7-9 | CASSLAIGDSYEQYF | TGTGCCAGCAGCTTAGCAATCGGAGACTCCTACGAGCAGTACTTC
. | . | TRBJ2-7 | TRBV27 | CASSLAHNAGTYEQYF | TGTGCCAGCAGTTTAGCCCACAACGCAGGCACCTACGAGCAGTACTTC
. | . | TRBJ1-5 | TRBV27 | CASGYNQPQHF | TGTGCCAGCGGCTACAATCAGCCCCAGCATTTT
. | . | TRBJ2-5 | TRBV20-1 | CSASLAAKDETQYF | TGCAGTGCTAGTTTGGCAGCAAAGGACGAGACCCAGTACTTC
TRBD2 | . | TRBJ2-7 | TRBV28 | CASSTSLAGGIEQYF | TGTGCCAGCAGCACCTCACTAGCGGGAGGGATCGAGCAGTACTTC
TRBD1 | once | TRBJ2-5 | TRBV6-2/TRBV6-3 | CASSYKRTGQETQYF | TGTGCCAGCAGTTACAAGAGGACAGGGCAAGAGACCCAGTACTTC
. | . | TRBJ2-1 | TRBV20-1 | CSARSPRNEQFF | TGCAGTGCTAGGAGCCCGCGGAATGAGCAGTTCTTC
TRBD2 | few | TRBJ2-1 | TRBV5-6 | CASSSGTRQGYNEQFF | TGTGCCAGCAGCTCCGGGACTAGGCAAGGCTACAATGAGCAGTTCTTC
. | . | TRBJ1-4 | TRBV5-6 | CASSRAGGTGNEKLFF | TGTGCCAGCAGCCGGGCGGGGGGCACGGGTAATGAAAAACTGTTTTTT
. | . | TRBJ2-5 | TRBV30 | CAWSVRVREQYF | TGTGCCTGGAGTGTCCGAGTTCGAGAGCAGTACTTC
TRBD2 | few | TRBJ2-1 | TRBV10-3 | CAIRARLAGGPNNEQFF | TGTGCCATCAGGGCCAGACTAGCGGGAGGGCCGAACAATGAGCAGTTCTTC
. | once | TRBJ1-5 | TRBV27 | CASILPQRVILGGNQPQHF | TGTGCCAGCATCCTCCCCCAGCGGGTGATATTGGGCGGCAACCAGCCCCAGCATTTT
TRBD1 | few | TRBJ2-7 | TRBV27 | CASLPEGTGRSHEQYF | TGTGCCAGCCTCCCGGAAGGGACAGGGAGAAGCCACGAGCAGTACTTC
TRBD2 | few | TRBJ2-7 | TRBV20-1 | CSARDLRGGSSYEQYF | TGCAGTGCTAGAGATCTCCGGGGGGGGAGCTCCTACGAGCAGTACTTC
. | . | TRBJ1-2 | TRBV27 | CASTPAGGVNYGYTF | TGTGCCAGCACTCCTGCCGGGGGGGTAAACTATGGCTACACCTTC
TRBD2 | . | TRBJ2-7 | TRBV6-5 | CASSYSGLAGIYEQYF | TGTGCCAGCAGTTACTCTGGACTAGCGGGAATCTACGAGCAGTACTTC
TRBD2 | . | TRBJ2-5 | TRBV6-5 | CASSLRLAGGETQYF | TGTGCCAGCAGTTTGCGGCTAGCGGGCGGGGAGACCCAGTACTTC
. | . | TRBJ2-1 | TRBV7-8 | CASSLEAGAKTIQFF | TGTGCCAGCAGCTTAGAGGCAGGAGCCAAAACCATTCAGTTCTTC
. | . | TRBJ2-4 | TRBV20-1 | CSAWAGSRFDIQYF | TGCAGTGCCTGGGCTGGAAGTCGGTTTGACATTCAGTACTTC
. | . | TRBJ2-1 | TRBV27 | CASSSPPYNEQFF | TGTGCCAGCAGTTCCCCGCCTTACAATGAGCAGTTCTTC
TRBD1 | . | TRBJ1-2 | TRBV20-1 | CSARGGGQVNYGYTF | TGCAGTGCTAGAGGGGGGGGACAGGTGAACTATGGCTACACCTTC
. | few | TRBJ1-4 | TRBV20-1 | CSARDVVTNEKLFF | TGCAGTGCTAGAGATGTGGTCACTAATGAAAAACTGTTTTTT
. | . | TRBJ2-7 | TRBV7-9 | CASSQDGTYEQYF | TGTGCCAGCAGCCAAGACGGGACCTACGAGCAGTACTTC
. | . | TRBJ1-1 | TRBV21-1 | CASSLKFRQGPPSNTEAFF | TGTGCCAGCAGCCTCAAATTTCGACAGGGGCCGCCCTCGAACACTGAAGCTTTCTTT
. | few | TRBJ2-5 | TRBV2 | CASSERRNQETQYF | TGTGCCAGCAGTGAACGCAGGAACCAAGAGACCCAGTACTTC
TRBD1 | . | TRBJ2-7 | TRBV2 | CARSPTGGFYEQYF | TGTGCCAGGAGCCCGACAGGGGGCTTCTACGAGCAGTACTTC
. | . | TRBJ2-6 | TRBV29-1 | CSVYVPGGANVLTF | TGCAGCGTTTACGTCCCTGGTGGGGCCAACGTCCTGACTTTC
TRBD2 | . | TRBJ2-5 | TRBV20-1 | CSARAGDLQETQYF | TGCAGTGCTCGAGCGGGGGACCTCCAAGAGACCCAGTACTTC
TRBD1 | few | TRBJ2-5 | TRBV14 | CASSQRQGFETQYF | TGTGCCAGCAGCCAACGACAGGGTTTTGAGACCCAGTACTTC
. | few | TRBJ2-3 | TRBV11-2 | CASSLGPLADTQYF | TGTGCCAGCAGCTTAGGACCCCTCGCCGATACGCAGTATTTT
TRBD1 | . | TRBJ1-6 | TRBV9 | CASSATGQLNSPLHF | TGTGCCAGCAGCGCAACGGGACAGCTTAATTCACCCCTCCACTTT
TRBD1 | . | TRBJ2-7 | TRBV5-1 | CASSLYRGMNEQYF | TGCGCCAGCAGCTTGTACAGGGGTATGAACGAGCAGTACTTC
. | . | TRBJ2-1 | TRBV20-1 | CSARTVYNEQFF | TGCAGTGCTAGGACTGTCTACAATGAGCAGTTCTTC
. | . | TRBJ2-3 | TRBV5-8 | CASIATVPGGADTQYF | TGTGCCAGCATAGCAACGGTTCCTGGGGGCGCGGATACGCAGTATTTT
TRBD1 | few | TRBJ2-1 | TRBV4-1 | CASSPYLDRGADEQFF | TGCGCCAGCAGCCCGTACCTGGACAGGGGGGCGGATGAGCAGTTCTTC
TRBD2 | . | TRBJ2-3 | TRBV27 | CASSVSGRVDTQYF | TGTGCCAGCAGTGTTAGCGGGAGGGTCGATACGCAGTATTTT
. | . | TRBJ2-7 | TRBV29-1 | CTIDEQYF | TGCACGATCGACGAGCAGTACTTC
TRBD2 | few | TRBJ2-1 | TRBV6-2/TRBV6-3 | CASILAGGRSYNEQFF | TGTGCCAGCATCTTAGCGGGAGGGCGCTCCTACAATGAGCAGTTCTTC
. | . | TRBJ2-7 | TRBV28 | CANSLKSEQYF | TGTGCCAACAGTTTAAAGAGCGAGCAGTACTTC
TRBD1 | . | TRBJ2-7 | TRBV25-1 | CASSDWTGTEAPYEQYF | TGTGCCAGCAGTGACTGGACAGGGACAGAAGCCCCCTACGAGCAGTACTTC
. | . | TRBJ1-1 | TRBV10-2 | CASSPIGPHGAFF | TGCGCCAGCAGCCCTATTGGCCCGCATGGAGCTTTCTTT
TRBD2 | . | TRBJ2-6 | TRBV5-1 | CASSLAGGSLGANVLTF | TGCGCCAGCAGCTTGGCGGGGGGAAGTCTTGGGGCCAACGTCCTGACTTTC
TRBD2 | . | TRBJ2-5 | TRBV20-1 | CSARVVSGRALGTQYF | TGCAGTGCTAGAGTCGTTAGCGGGAGGGCTTTGGGGACCCAGTACTTC
. | . | TRBJ2-2 | TRBV12-3/TRBV12-4 | CASSLWTGTGELFF | TGTGCCAGCAGTTTATGGACGGGCACCGGGGAGCTGTTTTTT
. | . | TRBJ2-3 | TRBV3-1 | CASSQATGPFASTDTQYF | TGTGCCAGCAGCCAAGCGACAGGACCCTTTGCTAGCACAGATACGCAGTATTTT
. | . | TRBJ2-2 | TRBV4-1 | CASSQDQTYTNTGELFF | TGCGCCAGCAGCCAAGATCAGACATATACGAACACCGGGGAGCTGTTTTTT
. | . | TRBJ2-7 | TRBV3-1 | CASSQDNRRGEQYF | TGTGCCAGCAGCCAAGATAACAGGCGCGGGGAGCAGTACTTC
. | . | TRBJ2-7 | TRBV10-3 | CAISESVQGRECEQYF | TGTGCCATCAGTGAGTCGGTCCAGGGGAGAGAATGCGAGCAGTACTTC
. | . | TRBJ2-1 | TRBV5-1 | CASSPQIGFHNEQFF | TGCGCCAGCAGCCCCCAAATAGGATTCCACAATGAGCAGTTCTTC
TRBD2 | . | TRBJ2-1 | TRBV9 | CASSVAPAGGGNNEQFF | TGTGCCAGCAGCGTAGCGCCAGCGGGAGGCGGGAACAATGAGCAGTTCTTC
. | . | TRBJ1-1 | TRBV6-6 | CASRSGTQPTEAFF | TGTGCCAGCAGGTCCGGGACCCAACCCACTGAAGCTTTCTTT
TRBD1 | few | TRBJ2-7 | TRBV24-1 | CATGTDTYEQYF | TGTGCCACCGGGACAGACACCTACGAGCAGTACTTC
. | . | TRBJ1-2 | TRBV29-1 | CSVGAGVDYGYTF | TGCAGCGTTGGTGCAGGGGTTGACTATGGCTACACCTTC
TRBD2 | many | TRBJ2-1 | TRBV6-2/TRBV6-3 | CASSDQIAGAVNEQFF | TGTGCCAGCAGTGACCAAATAGCGGGAGCGGTCAATGAGCAGTTCTTC
TRBD1 | few | TRBJ1-5 | TRBV28 | CASSLGTGPSNQPQHF | TGTGCCAGCAGTCTCGGGACAGGCCCTAGCAATCAGCCCCAGCATTTT